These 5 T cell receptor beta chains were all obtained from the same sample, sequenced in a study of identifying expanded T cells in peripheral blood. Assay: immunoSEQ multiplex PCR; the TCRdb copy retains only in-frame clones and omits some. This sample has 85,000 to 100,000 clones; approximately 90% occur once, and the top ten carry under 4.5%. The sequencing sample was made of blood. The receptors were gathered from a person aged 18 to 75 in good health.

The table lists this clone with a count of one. For the CDR3, the DNA is TGTGCCAGCAGCTTGCCCGACAGGTACGAGCAGTACTTC. This encodes CASSLPDRYEQYF. The chain has TRBV5-4 and TRBJ2-7; perhaps TRBD1 as D (6 bases). V lost 1 base to trimming and J lost 4 bases, with 9 bases between them. The germline CDR1 and CDR2 sequences are SGHNT and YYREEE (reference sequence). This CDR3 contains 13 residues.

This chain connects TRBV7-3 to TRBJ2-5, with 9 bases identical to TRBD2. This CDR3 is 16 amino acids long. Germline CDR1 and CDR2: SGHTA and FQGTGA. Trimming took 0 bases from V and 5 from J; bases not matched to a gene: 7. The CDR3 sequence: CASSLTSAGGLETQYF. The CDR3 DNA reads TGTGCCAGCAGCTTAACGTCGGCGGGAGGGTTGGAGACCCAGTACTTC.

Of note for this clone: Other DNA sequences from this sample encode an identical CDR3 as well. The CDR3 protein is CASSLGQGDTGELFF. Here the CDR3 DNA reads TGCGCCAGCAGCTTAGGACAGGGGGACACCGGGGAGCTGTTTTTT. The V and J genes are TRBV5-1 and TRBJ2-2; 10 nucleotides agree with TRBD1. The trim removed 2 bases at V and 3 bases at J, leaving 1 base unmatched. Germline-derived CDR1 and CDR2 are SGHRS and YFSETQ. This CDR3 has 15 residues. Together with reference TRBV5-1 and TRBJ2-2, the CDR3 gives the full variable domain: KAGVTQTPRYLIKTRGQQVTLSCSPISGHRSVSWYQQTPGQGLQFLFEYFSETQRNKGNFPGRFSGRQFSNSRSEMNVSTLELGDSALYLCASSLGQGDTGELFFGEGSRLTVL.

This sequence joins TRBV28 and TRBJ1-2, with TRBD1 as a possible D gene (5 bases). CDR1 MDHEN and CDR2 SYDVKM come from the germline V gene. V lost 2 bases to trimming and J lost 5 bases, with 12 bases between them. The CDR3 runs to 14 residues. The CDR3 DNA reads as TGTGCCAGCAGTTTACCCGGGGGAGGTTATGGCTACACCTTC. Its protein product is CASSLPGGGYGYTF.

The CDR3 is CASNNRGRKEQYF. CDR3 nucleotide sequence: TGTGCCAGCAATAACAGGGGGCGTAAAGAGCAGTACTTC. The chain couples TRBV6-5 to TRBJ2-7, with TRBD1 matching over 9 bases. This CDR3 spans 13 amino acids. The V and J ends lost 7 bases and 7 bases, in that order; junction bases with no gene match: 8. CDR1 is MNHEY, CDR2 SVGAGI, per germline.